This passage covers 12 T cell receptor beta chains from one sample sequenced in a study of identical twins. One entry per CDR3 protein, called by TCRdb with MiXCR from the 5' RACE reads. The data contain roughly 700,000 distinct CDR3 sequences, about 9.4% of them singletons. The sample was also linked to a second study, of yellow fever vaccine responses in identical twins.

The material sequenced was PBMCs. Receptor source: a woman between 18 and 29 years old in good health.

V and J are TRBV6-2 or TRBV6-3 and TRBJ2-3; 7 positions agree with TRBD1. Germline V CDR1 and CDR2: MNHEY, SVGEGT. Trimming took 5 bases from V and 2 from J; bases not matched to a gene: 10. CDR3 length: 16 amino acids. CDR3 sequence: CASSEEGDRFTDTQYF. The DNA of the CDR3 is TGTGCCAGCAGTGAGGAAGGGGACAGATTCACAGATACGCAGTATTTT.

In this sample, this clonotype turned up many times. This chain joins TRBV15 and TRBJ2-7, with 8 positions matching TRBD2. The V gene end was trimmed by 5 bases and the J gene end by 7 bases; junction bases not matched to a gene: 19. Germline CDR1 and CDR2: LNHNV and YYDKDF (reference sequence). There are 17 residues in the CDR3. The CDR3 sequence is CATSSPGSGNTIGEQYF. CDR3 bases: TGTGCCACCAGCTCACCGGGTAGCGGGAACACCATAGGGGAGCAGTACTTC.

The chain links TRBV24-1 to TRBJ2-7; D gene unclear. In germline, CDR1 is KGHDR, CDR2 SFDVKD. There are 9 residues in the CDR3. Trimming pared 5 bases from V and 13 bases from J, leaving 8 bases between. DNA for the CDR3: TGTGCCACCAGTGCTTCCCCCTACTTC. This encodes CATSASPYF.

This clonotype was counted a few times. The chain uses TRBV30 and TRBJ1-1; possible D gene TRBD1, 5 bases. Trimming took 2 bases from V and 11 from J, leaving 18 bases between them. The germline CDR1 and CDR2 sequences are GTSNPN and SVGIG (reference sequence). This CDR3 region has 13 residues. The CDR3 region has the DNA TGTGCCTGGAGTCCTCGTAAGGGCAGGGAGGCTTTCTTT. Encoded protein: CAWSPRKGREAFF.

The sample holds many counts of this clonotype. The chain has TRBV20-1 and TRBJ2-2, with D perhaps TRBD2 (6 bases). CDR3 length: 14 residues. The germline V gene has CDR1 DFQATT and CDR2 SNEGSKA (reference sequence). The V gene lost 5 bases and the J gene lost 3 bases, with 13 bases spanning the gap. CDR3 sequence: CSARDSFYTGELFF. CDR3 DNA: TGCAGTGCTCGGGACTCCTTCTACACCGGGGAGCTGTTTTTT.

This chain links TRBV5-8 with TRBJ2-7; D uncertain. The CDR3 sequence is 14 residues long. Germline lookup yields CDR1 SGHTS and CDR2 YDEGEE. Deletions cut 4 bases from V and 0 bases from J, with 11 bases between. Here the CDR3 DNA reads TGTGCCAGCAGCGAAGAAGCGAACTCCTACGAGCAGTACTTC. Residues: CASSEEANSYEQYF.

This clonotype was seen repeatedly, ten times or more. V and J are TRBV5-1 and TRBJ1-1; D not resolved. This CDR3 is built from 15 residues. V gave up 4 bases and J gave up 1 base, with 14 bases separating them. The germline V gene has CDR1 SGHRS and CDR2 YFSETQ. This chain's CDR3 is CASSLVGIGNTEAFF. In DNA form, the CDR3 reads TGCGCCAGCAGCCTAGTTGGGATCGGGAACACTGAAGCTTTCTTT.

This clonotype was detected only a few times. The genes are TRBV18 and TRBJ2-7, with a possible D match to TRBD1 (6 bases). This CDR3 comprises 15 residues. In germline, CDR1 is KGHSH, CDR2 LQKENI. V lost 0 bases and J 5 bases, leaving 14 bases between the germline ends. The CDR3 region has the DNA TGTGCCAGCTCACCACCCACAGGGTACCTAGACGAGCAGTACTTC. This encodes CASSPPTGYLDEQYF.

This clonotype was recorded a few times. The V and J genes are TRBV10-1 and TRBJ2-1; perhaps TRBD2 as D (5 bases). Trimming stripped 0 bases from V and 4 bases from J, with 10 bases between. The CDR3 is 15 residues long. Germline V gene lookup returns CDR1 WNHNN and CDR2 SYGVQD (reference sequence). CDR3 region: CASSESRAGYNEQFF. In DNA form, the CDR3 reads TGCGCCAGCAGTGAGTCGAGGGCGGGTTACAATGAGCAGTTCTTC.

The chain joins TRBV7-6 to TRBJ2-7; D may be TRBD2 (6 bases). Looked up from germline, CDR1 is SGHVS and CDR2 is FNYEAQ. The CDR3 runs to 14 residues. Trimming stripped 5 bases from V and 1 base from J, with 12 bases between. CDR3 region: CASSRNSGSYEQYF. In nucleotides, the CDR3 is TGTGCCAGCAGCCGTAATAGCGGTTCCTACGAGCAGTACTTC.

This clonotype was seen only a few times. This chain links TRBV6-1 with TRBJ2-7; TRBD1 aligns across 9 bases. CDR3 length: 16 amino acids. CDR1 and CDR2 (germline): MNHNS, SASEGT. The V segment lost 6 bases and the J segment 1 base; nucleotides outside the gene matches: 10. Here the CDR3 DNA reads TGTGCCAGCAGGGATACCGGGACAGGGAGGTCCTACGAGCAGTACTTC. Translated: CASRDTGTGRSYEQYF.

This clonotype has a handful of counts. The chain couples TRBV7-9 to TRBJ1-1, with a tentative D call TRBD1 (6 bases). The ends were cut back, 0 bases at V and 5 bases at J, with 10 bases in the middle. CDR3 length: 14 residues. Germline lookup yields CDR1 SEHNR and CDR2 FQNEAQ (reference sequence). CDR3 nucleotides: TGTGCCAGCAGCTTAGCACGGGGGCAGACTGAAGCTTTCTTT. Its protein product is CASSLARGQTEAFF.